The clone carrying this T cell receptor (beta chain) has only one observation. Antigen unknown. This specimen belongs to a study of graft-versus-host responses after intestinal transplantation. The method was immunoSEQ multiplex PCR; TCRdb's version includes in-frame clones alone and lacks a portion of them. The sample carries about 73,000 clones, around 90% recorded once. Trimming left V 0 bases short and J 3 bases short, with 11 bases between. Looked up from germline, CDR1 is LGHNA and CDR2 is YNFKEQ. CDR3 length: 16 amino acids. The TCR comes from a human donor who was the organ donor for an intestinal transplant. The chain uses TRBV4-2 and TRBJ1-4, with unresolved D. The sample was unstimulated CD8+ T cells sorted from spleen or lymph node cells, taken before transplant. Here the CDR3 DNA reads TGTGCCAGCAGCCAAGAGGCGGCCCGCGCTAATGAAAAACTGTTTTTT. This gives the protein CASSQEAARANEKLFF.